The clone carrying this TCR beta chain has more than one count but fewer than ten. No antigen is known for it. These data come from a study of identical twins. Study-level points and caveats: Abundant beta clonotypes from cord blood had fewer insertions, unlike memory repertoires, which showed none.

TCRdb re-called the 5' RACE reads through MiXCR, storing one row per CDR3 protein. Of 400,000 to 500,000 distinct CDR3 sequences in the sample, approximately 18% were seen once. Germline values: CDR1 MNHNS, CDR2 SASEGT. With 7 bases clipped from V and 2 bases from J, the junction kept 10 bases outside the gene matches. The CDR3 is 16 residues long. The TCR originated in a middle-aged man in good health. The chain is built from TRBV6-1 and TRBJ2-1; 8 bases are shared with TRBD2. Sequenced material: naive T cells sorted from blood. The CDR3 spells CASIPGPGGAYNEQFF. In DNA, the CDR3 is TGTGCCAGCATTCCAGGGCCCGGGGGGGCCTACAATGAGCAGTTCTTC.